These T cell receptor beta chains were read from a single sample in a study of blood T cell repertoires in COVID-19. TCRdb's copy holds only in-frame clones and misses some; the assay was immunoSEQ multiplex PCR. Altogether 25,000 to 35,000 clones are present, around 90% being singletons, with the ten largest covering 4.9%. Sequences were obtained from peripheral blood. The receptors were gathered from a man aged 65 to 85 with active COVID-19. The CDR3 runs from the conserved cysteine through the conserved F or W. The D gene is left open where the match is weak. The size entry is marked missing in some rows and otherwise reads once, few, many or a size class.

TRBJ2-2 | NA | TRBV7-2 | TRBD1 | TGTGCCAGCAGCCACGGGACAGGGGCCCTGGGCACCGGGGAGCTGTTTTTT | CASSHGTGALGTGELFF
TRBJ2-1 | once | TRBV11-2 | TRBD1 | TGTGCCAGCAGGATGACAGGGGGCCGCGATGAGCAGTTCTTC | CASRMTGGRDEQFF
TRBJ2-2 | NA | TRBV12-3/TRBV12-4 | NA | TGTGCCAGCAGACATCCCACCGGGGAGCTGTTTTTT | CASRHPTGELFF
TRBJ1-1 | NA | TRBV7-3 | NA | TGTGCCAGCAGCCGTGACATGAACACTGAAGCTTTCTTT | CASSRDMNTEAFF
TRBJ2-7 | NA | TRBV28 | TRBD2 | TGTGCCAGCAGCCCTAGCGGGGGCCTCTCCTACGAGCAGTACTTC | CASSPSGGLSYEQYF
TRBJ2-1 | NA | TRBV18 | NA | TGTGCCCCGAGTCGGGGTGATTCCTACAATGAGCAGTTCTTC | CAPSRGDSYNEQFF
TRBJ2-3 | NA | TRBV10-3 | NA | TGTGCCGCAGGCTCCAGGGGAAGTACAGATACGCAGTATTTT | CAAGSRGSTDTQYF
TRBJ1-6 | NA | TRBV7-9 | TRBD1 | TGTGCCAGCAGCTTAGACAGGGGGAATAATTCACCCCTCCACTTT | CASSLDRGNNSPLHF
TRBJ2-5 | NA | TRBV11-1 | TRBD2 | TGTGCCAGCAGCCCCTTCGGGACTAGCGGGAGGAACCAGTACTTC | CASSPFGTSGRNQYF
TRBJ2-2 | NA | TRBV5-1 | TRBD2 | TGCGCCAGCAGCTTGACTAGCGGGGGGGAATCCGGGGAGCTGTTTTTT | CASSLTSGGESGELFF
TRBJ1-2 | NA | TRBV2 | NA | TGTGCCAGCAGGTCCTCGACAGTGAACTATGGCTACACCTTC | CASRSSTVNYGYTF
TRBJ2-1 | NA | TRBV7-3 | TRBD2 | TGTGCCAGCAGCTTACAGGGACTAGCGGGGGGATACAATGAGCAGTTCTTC | CASSLQGLAGGYNEQFF
TRBJ2-5 | NA | TRBV6-5 | NA | TGTGCCAGCAGTTACTCTCTGGCAGGACAAGAGACCCAGTACTTC | CASSYSLAGQETQYF
TRBJ1-2 | NA | TRBV29-1 | NA | TGCAGCGTGGCTGTAGGGGACTATGGCTACACCTTC | CSVAVGDYGYTF
TRBJ2-7 | NA | TRBV7-2 | NA | TGTGCCAGCAGCCCGAGGTCGGGGGGCAGCTACGAGCAGTACTTC | CASSPRSGGSYEQYF
TRBJ2-2 | NA | TRBV5-1 | NA | TGCGCCAGCAGCCGCCAGGGGACGCCCGGGGAGCTGTTTTTT | CASSRQGTPGELFF
TRBJ1-1 | NA | TRBV5-5 | NA | TGTGCCAGCAGCTCGGGAAGAGGGAGTGCCCAGAACACTGAAGCTTTCTTT | CASSSGRGSAQNTEAFF
TRBJ1-3 | NA | TRBV6-5 | NA | TGTGCCAGCAGCCAGGGCTACGGAAACACCATATATTTT | CASSQGYGNTIYF
TRBJ1-6 | NA | TRBV3-1/TRBV3-2 | NA | TGTGCCAGCAGTCAAGGGCAGGTACCTTCACCCCTCCACTTT | CASSQGQVPSPLHF
TRBJ1-2 | NA | TRBV7-2 | TRBD1 | TGTGCCAGCAGCTTAGCCGGACAGGGTGGCTATGGCTACACCTTC | CASSLAGQGGYGYTF
TRBJ2-3 | NA | TRBV27 | TRBD2 | TGTGCCAGCAGTTCCCCAGCGGGGGGGACAGATACGCAGTATTTT | CASSSPAGGTDTQYF
TRBJ2-1 | NA | TRBV5-1 | NA | TGCGCCAGCAGCTTGGTGGGGAGCTCCTACAATGAGCAGTTCTTC | CASSLVGSSYNEQFF
TRBJ2-2 | once | TRBV5-4 | NA | TGTGCCAGCAGCATCAACCAGGGTGGAAACACCGGGGAGCTGTTTTTT | CASSINQGGNTGELFF
TRBJ2-3 | NA | TRBV5-6 | NA | TGTGCCAGCAGCTTGGGTTATACGTCCCGGGTAGATACGCAGTATTTT | CASSLGYTSRVDTQYF
TRBJ1-2 | NA | TRBV6-2/TRBV6-3 | NA | TGTGCCAGCAGTTCGGACTGGGTTCAAGACTATGGCTACACCTTC | CASSSDWVQDYGYTF
TRBJ2-1 | NA | TRBV4-2 | TRBD2 | TGTGCCAGCAGCCAAGAAGCGGGGGGGAACGCATACAATGAGCAGTTCTTC | CASSQEAGGNAYNEQFF
TRBJ2-3 | once | TRBV5-1 | NA | TGCGCCAGCAGCTTCGGAGGTGAGCAAGATACGCAGTATTTT | CASSFGGEQDTQYF